This T cell receptor beta chain was identified in a study of neoadjuvant anti-PD-1 for oral cavity cancer. The time point is: after neoadjuvant nivolumab, at surgical resection. Patients were newly diagnosed with stage II-IVA oral cavity squamous cell carcinoma without prior systemic or radiation treatment. Patients had HPV-negative, locally advanced oral cavity squamous cell carcinoma. Analysis of PBMCs was direct, with no culture step. V dropped 5 bases and J dropped 3 bases, with 11 bases sitting between them. The CDR3 loop spans 14 amino acids. The V gene's germline CDR1 is MNHEY and CDR2 SMNVEV (reference sequence). Using immunoSEQ multiplex PCR, the repertoire was profiled, and TCRdb retains in-frame clones only, with some absent. This table holds 35,000 to 50,000 clones, 65% to 80% found once.

The chain joins TRBV27 to TRBJ1-5, with a weak D call TRBD1 (6 bases). The sequence was obtained from a person aged 35-79 years with oral cavity squamous cell carcinoma. This specimen consisted of PBMCs, obtained after nivolumab (anti-PD-1) treatment. The DNA of the CDR3 is TGTGCCAGCAGTCCACAGGGTAACAATCAGCCCCAGCATTTT. Protein: CASSPQGNNQPQHF.